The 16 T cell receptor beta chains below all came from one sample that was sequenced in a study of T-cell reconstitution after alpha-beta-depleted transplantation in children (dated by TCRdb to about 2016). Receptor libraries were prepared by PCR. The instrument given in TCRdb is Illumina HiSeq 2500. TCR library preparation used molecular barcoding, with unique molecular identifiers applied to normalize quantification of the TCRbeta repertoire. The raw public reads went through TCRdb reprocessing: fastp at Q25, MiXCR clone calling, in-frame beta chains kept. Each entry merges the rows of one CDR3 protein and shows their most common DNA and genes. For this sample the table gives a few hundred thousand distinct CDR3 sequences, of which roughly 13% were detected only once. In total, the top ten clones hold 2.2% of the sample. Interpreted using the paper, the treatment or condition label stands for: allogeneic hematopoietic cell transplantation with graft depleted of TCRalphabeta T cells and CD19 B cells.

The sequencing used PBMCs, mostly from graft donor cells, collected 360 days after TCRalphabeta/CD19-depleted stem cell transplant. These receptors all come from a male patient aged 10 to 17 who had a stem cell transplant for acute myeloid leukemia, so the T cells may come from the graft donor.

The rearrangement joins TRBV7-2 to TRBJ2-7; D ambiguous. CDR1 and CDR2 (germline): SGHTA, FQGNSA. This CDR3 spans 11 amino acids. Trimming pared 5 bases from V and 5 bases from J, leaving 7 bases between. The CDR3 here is CASSPRHEQYF. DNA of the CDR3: TGTGCCAGCAGCCCCCGTCACGAGCAGTACTTC.

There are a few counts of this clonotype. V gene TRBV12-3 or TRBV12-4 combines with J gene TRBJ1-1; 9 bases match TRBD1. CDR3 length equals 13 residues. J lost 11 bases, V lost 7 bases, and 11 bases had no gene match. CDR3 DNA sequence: TGTGCCAGCACCCTCCCCGGGGACAGGGAGGCTTTCTTT. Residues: CASTLPGDREAFF.

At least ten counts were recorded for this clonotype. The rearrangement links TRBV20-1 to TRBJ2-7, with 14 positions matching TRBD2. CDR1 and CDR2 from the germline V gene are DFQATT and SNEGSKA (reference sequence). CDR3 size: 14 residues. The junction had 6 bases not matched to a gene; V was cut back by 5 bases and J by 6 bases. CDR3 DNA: TGCAGTGCTCGACTAGCGGGAGGGCCTGGCGAGCAGTACTTC. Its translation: CSARLAGGPGEQYF.

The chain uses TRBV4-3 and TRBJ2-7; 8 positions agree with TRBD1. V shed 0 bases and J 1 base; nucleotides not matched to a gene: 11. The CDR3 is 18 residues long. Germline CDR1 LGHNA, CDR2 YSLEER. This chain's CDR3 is CASSQERIGQGGSYEQYF. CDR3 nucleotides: TGCGCCAGCAGCCAAGAGAGGATCGGACAGGGTGGATCCTACGAGCAGTACTTC.

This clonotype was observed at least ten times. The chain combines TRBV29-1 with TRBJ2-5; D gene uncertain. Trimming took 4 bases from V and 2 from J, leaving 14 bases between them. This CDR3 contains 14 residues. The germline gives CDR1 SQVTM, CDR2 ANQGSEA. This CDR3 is CSVGSFVRQETQYF. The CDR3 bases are TGCAGCGTTGGGAGTTTTGTTCGGCAAGAGACCCAGTACTTC.

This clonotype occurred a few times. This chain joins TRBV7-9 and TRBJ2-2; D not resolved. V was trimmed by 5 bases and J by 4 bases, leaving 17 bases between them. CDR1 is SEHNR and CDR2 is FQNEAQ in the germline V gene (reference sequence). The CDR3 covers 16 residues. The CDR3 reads CASSRVEAVRTGELFF. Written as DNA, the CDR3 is TGTGCCAGCAGCCGAGTTGAGGCGGTCCGCACCGGGGAGCTGTTTTTT. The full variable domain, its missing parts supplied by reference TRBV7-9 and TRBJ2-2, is DTGVSQNPRHKITKRGQNVTFRCDPISEHNRLYWYRQTLGQGPEFLTYFQNEAQLEKSRLLSDRFSAERPKGSFSTLEIQRTEQGDSAMYLCASSRVEAVRTGELFFGEGSRLTVL.

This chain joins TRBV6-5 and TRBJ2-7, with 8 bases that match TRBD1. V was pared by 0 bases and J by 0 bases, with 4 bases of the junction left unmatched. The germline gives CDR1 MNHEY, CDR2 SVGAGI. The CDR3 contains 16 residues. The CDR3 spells CASSYSNRGSSYEQYF. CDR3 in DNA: TGTGCCAGCAGTTACTCGAACAGGGGGAGCTCCTACGAGCAGTACTTC.

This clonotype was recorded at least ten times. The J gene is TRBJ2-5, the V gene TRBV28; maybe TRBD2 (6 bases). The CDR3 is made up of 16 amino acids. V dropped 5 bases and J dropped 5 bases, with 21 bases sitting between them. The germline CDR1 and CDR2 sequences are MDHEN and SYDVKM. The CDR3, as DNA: TGTGCCAGCAGTAAACATACAGGCGGCGGGATCGAGACCCAGTACTTC. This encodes CASSKHTGGGIETQYF.

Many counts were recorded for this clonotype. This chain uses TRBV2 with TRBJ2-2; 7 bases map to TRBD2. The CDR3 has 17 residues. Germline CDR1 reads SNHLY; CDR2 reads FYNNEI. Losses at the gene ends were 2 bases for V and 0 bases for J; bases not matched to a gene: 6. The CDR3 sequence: CASSEPVLAANTGELFF. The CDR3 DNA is TGTGCCAGCAGTGAACCGGTGCTAGCGGCGAACACCGGGGAGCTGTTTTTT.

The CDR3 DNA is TGCGCCAGCAGCCAATCTGGACTAGCGGAAGATACGCAGTATTTT. Translated: CASSQSGLAEDTQYF. The rearrangement links TRBV4-3 to TRBJ2-3; 10 nucleotides line up with TRBD2. V shed 2 bases and J 5 bases; nucleotides not matched to a gene: 4. The CDR3 has 15 amino acids. Germline V gene data show CDR1 as LGHNA and CDR2 as YSLEER.

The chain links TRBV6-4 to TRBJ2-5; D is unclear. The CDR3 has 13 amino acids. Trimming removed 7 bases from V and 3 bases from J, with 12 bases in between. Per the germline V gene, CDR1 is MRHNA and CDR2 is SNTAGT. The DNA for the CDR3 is TGTGCCAGCACCAGGACGGCCAAAGAGACCCAGTACTTC. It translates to CASTRTAKETQYF.

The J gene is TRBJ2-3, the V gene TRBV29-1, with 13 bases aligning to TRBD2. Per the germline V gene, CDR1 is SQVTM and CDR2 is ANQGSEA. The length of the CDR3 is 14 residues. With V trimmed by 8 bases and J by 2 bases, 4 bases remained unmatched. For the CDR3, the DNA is TGCAGCCAAGGGACTAGCGGGACCACAGATACGCAGTATTTT. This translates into CSQGTSGTTDTQYF.

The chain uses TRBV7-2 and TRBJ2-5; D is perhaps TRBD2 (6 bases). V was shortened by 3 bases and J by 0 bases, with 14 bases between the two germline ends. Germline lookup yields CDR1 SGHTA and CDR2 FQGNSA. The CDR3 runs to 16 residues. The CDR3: CASSFASGGYQETQYF. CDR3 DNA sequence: TGTGCCAGCAGCTTTGCGAGCGGAGGGTACCAAGAGACCCAGTACTTC.

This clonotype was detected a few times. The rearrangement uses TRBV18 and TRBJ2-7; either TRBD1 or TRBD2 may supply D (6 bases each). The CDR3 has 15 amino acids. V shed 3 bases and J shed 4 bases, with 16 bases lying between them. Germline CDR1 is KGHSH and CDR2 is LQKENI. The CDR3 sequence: CASSPRGASLYEQYF. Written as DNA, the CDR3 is TGTGCCAGCTCACCGAGGGGGGCCTCACTTTACGAGCAGTACTTC.

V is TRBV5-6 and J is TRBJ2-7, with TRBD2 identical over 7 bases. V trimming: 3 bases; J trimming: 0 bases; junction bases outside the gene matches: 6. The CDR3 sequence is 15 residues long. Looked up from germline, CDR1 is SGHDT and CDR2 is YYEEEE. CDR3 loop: CASSYPGGISYEQYF. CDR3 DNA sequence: TGTGCCAGCAGCTACCCGGGAGGTATCTCCTACGAGCAGTACTTC.

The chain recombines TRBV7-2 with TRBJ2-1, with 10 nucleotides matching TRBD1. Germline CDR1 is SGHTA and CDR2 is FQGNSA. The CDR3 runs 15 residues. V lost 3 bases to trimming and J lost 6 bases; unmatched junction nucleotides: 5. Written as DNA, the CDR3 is TGTGCCAGCAGCTTCGGACAGGGGGGTAGCAATGAGCAGTTCTTC. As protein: CASSFGQGGSNEQFF.